These 7 T cell receptor beta chains were sequenced from one sample in a study of OX40 agonist ivuxolimab in advanced cancers. Some clones are missing from TCRdb's copy, which holds only in-frame ones; the method was immunoSEQ multiplex PCR. Counted here are roughly 60,000 clones, around 87% occurring once; the ten biggest clones make up roughly 5%. The sample consisted of CD4+ or CD8+ T cells sorted from blood, taken in a trial of the OX40 agonist ivuxolimab. All receptors derive from an adult with an advanced solid tumor such as melanoma, head and neck, liver or kidney cancer.

This sequence joins TRBV6-6 and TRBJ2-5; 7 bases are a match to TRBD1. The J call may be mistaken, given a closer DNA end match to TRBJ2-7. CDR1 and CDR2 from the germline V gene are MNHNY and SVGAGI (reference sequence). This CDR3 has 14 amino acids. The CDR3 region has the DNA TGTGCCAGCAGTGCCGACAGGGATGCCTACGAGCAGTACTTC. This encodes CASSADRDAYEQYF.

J is TRBJ2-6 and V is TRBV7-6; D gene unclear. Germline assignment: CDR1 SGHVS and CDR2 FNYEAQ. This CDR3 has 13 residues. The V gene lost 9 bases and the J gene lost 4 bases, with 10 bases spanning the gap. The DNA of the CDR3 is TGTGCCAGTGGTGGGTTCGGGGCCAACGTCCTGACTTTC. Protein: CASGGFGANVLTF. Combining the CDR3 with reference TRBV7-6 and TRBJ2-6 gives the whole variable domain GAGVSQSPRYKVTKRGQDVALRCDPISGHVSLYWYRQALGQGPEFLTYFNYEAQQDKSGLPNDRFSAERPEGSISTLTIQRTEQRDSAMYRCASGGFGANVLTFGAGSRLTVL.

The chain is built from TRBV5-1 and TRBJ2-3, with 8 bases fitting TRBD1. Germline V gene sequence: CDR1 SGHRS, CDR2 YFSETQ. This CDR3 is 15 amino acids long. V gave up 4 bases and J gave up 2 bases; unmatched junction bases: 6. As DNA, the CDR3 is TGCGCCAGCAGCGGTAGGACAGGGCCCACAGATACGCAGTATTTT. Its protein is CASSGRTGPTDTQYF.

The rearrangement joins TRBV6-1 to TRBJ2-3, with D maybe TRBD2 (7 bases). The CDR3 sequence is 15 residues long. CDR1 is MNHNS, CDR2 SASEGT, per germline. The V end lost 5 bases, the J end lost 3 bases, and 15 bases lay between the germline ends. This chain's CDR3 is CASSWEGGLTDTQYF. In DNA form, the CDR3 reads TGTGCCAGCAGTTGGGAGGGGGGTTTAACAGATACGCAGTATTTT.

The genes are TRBV7-2 and TRBJ1-1, with unresolved D. V lost 1 base to trimming and J lost 1 base, with 7 bases between them. CDR3 length: 14 amino acids. Germline loops: CDR1 SGHTA, CDR2 FQGNSA. The CDR3 bases are TGTGCCAGCAGCTTAGGGAACAAGAACACTGAAGCTTTCTTT. As protein: CASSLGNKNTEAFF. The variable domain in full, with the rest retrieved from reference TRBV7-2 and TRBJ1-1, is GAGVSQSPSNKVTEKGKDVELRCDPISGHTALYWYRQSLGQGLEFLIYFQGNSAPDKSGLPSDRFSAERTGGSVSTLTIQRTQQEDSAVYLCASSLGNKNTEAFFGQGTRLTVV.

This clone was detected once. The rearrangement uses TRBV5-1 and TRBJ2-7; 8 bases are a match to TRBD1. CDR1 and CDR2 from the germline V gene are SGHRS and YFSETQ. The CDR3 covers 13 residues. With 8 bases clipped from V and 2 bases from J, the junction kept 6 bases outside the gene matches. The CDR3 region is CASRRTGTYEQYF. The CDR3 nucleotides read TGCGCCAGTCGGCGGACAGGGACCTACGAGCAGTACTTC.

The CDR3 sequence: CASSPGSNYGYTF. In DNA, the CDR3 is TGTGCCAGCAGCCCGGGCAGTAACTATGGCTACACCTTC. V and J are TRBV9 and TRBJ1-2; unclear D gene. Germline CDR1 reads SGDLS; CDR2 reads YYNGEE. The CDR3 spans 13 residues. Trimming took 4 bases from V and 1 from J, leaving 8 bases between them.